These 27 T cell receptor beta chains were all obtained from the same sample, sequenced in a study of blood T cell repertoires in COVID-19. Profiling relied on immunoSEQ multiplex PCR, and the TCRdb table lists in-frame clones only, not all of them. This table has about 160,000 clones, 85% appearing once. The sample consisted of peripheral blood. The receptors derive from a human donor with acute or convalescent COVID-19. The donor label of this sample is uncertain.

The gene calls are TRBV12-3 or TRBV12-4 and TRBJ1-1; D is unclear. CDR3 length equals 12 residues. Trimming removed 4 bases from V and 8 bases from J, with 11 bases in between. The CDR3 loop is CASSSLGREAFF. CDR3 nucleotide sequence: TGTGCCAGCAGTTCGCTTGGGAGGGAAGCTTTCTTT.

The rearrangement uses TRBV5-1 and TRBJ1-6; D is unclear. The CDR3 spans 14 residues. The V end lost 4 bases, the J end lost 7 bases, and 12 bases lay between the germline ends. Germline-derived CDR1 and CDR2 are SGHRS and YFSETQ. The CDR3 DNA reads TGCGCCAGCAGCCAAGGATCGGAGAATTCACCCCTCCACTTT. Translated: CASSQGSENSPLHF.

The V gene is TRBV7-8, the J gene TRBJ1-6, with a possible D match to TRBD1 (5 bases). V lost 3 bases, J lost 0 bases, and 15 bases lay in between. This CDR3 region has 18 residues. Germline V gives CDR1 SGHVS, CDR2 FQNEAQ. CDR3 protein: CASSFRQGSGSYNSPLHF. The CDR3 nucleotides read TGTGCCAGCAGCTTCCGGCAGGGCTCAGGCTCCTATAATTCACCCCTCCACTTT.

This clone was counted once. The gene calls are TRBV19 and TRBJ1-1; TRBD1 matches at 7 bases. Germline-derived CDR1 and CDR2 are LNHDA and SQIVND (reference sequence). Trimming took 5 bases from V and 4 from J; bases not matched to a gene: 7. There are 14 residues in the CDR3. The CDR3 DNA sequence: TGTGCCAGTAGTCCCCGACAGGGAATCACTGAAGCTTTCTTT. Its protein product is CASSPRQGITEAFF. Full variable domain (missing parts from reference TRBV19 and TRBJ1-1): DGGITQSPKYLFRKEGQNVTLSCEQNLNHDAMYWYRQDPGQGLRLIYYSQIVNDFQKGDIAEGYSVSREKKESFPLTVTSAQKNPTAFYLCASSPRQGITEAFFGQGTRLTVV.

V and J are TRBV15 and TRBJ2-3, with unresolved D. CDR1 LNHNV and CDR2 YYDKDF come from the germline V gene (reference sequence). The CDR3 has 11 residues. Trimming pared 8 bases from V and 5 bases from J, leaving 8 bases between. CDR3 DNA: TGTGCCACCGGGCTGGGAGATACGCAGTATTTT. Residues: CATGLGDTQYF. The full variable domain, its missing parts supplied by reference TRBV15 and TRBJ2-3, is DAMVIQNPRYQVTQFGKPVTLSCSQTLNHNVMYWYQQKSSQAPKLLFHYYDKDFNNEADTPDNFQSRRPNTSFCFLDIRSPGLGDTAMYLCATGLGDTQYFGPGTRLTVL.

The chain recombines TRBV24-1 with TRBJ2-7, with D tentatively TRBD2 (5 bases). CDR1 and CDR2 from the germline V gene are KGHDR and SFDVKD. Trimming shortened V by 0 bases and J by 0 bases, and 17 bases separated the two germline ends. This CDR3 is 18 amino acids long. The CDR3 here is CATSDLPGLRYSSYEQYF. CDR3 bases: TGTGCCACCAGTGATTTGCCCGGACTCCGCTATTCCTCCTACGAGCAGTACTTC.

The chain joins TRBV4-2 to TRBJ1-2; the match to TRBD1 covers 9 bases. Germline trimming cut 1 base from V and 4 bases from J; bases unmatched to any gene: 7. Germline-derived CDR1 and CDR2 are LGHNA and YNFKEQ. The CDR3 sequence is 16 residues long. The CDR3 spells CASSQVTGGRVYGYTF. The DNA of the CDR3 is TGTGCCAGCAGCCAAGTCACAGGGGGCCGTGTCTATGGCTACACCTTC.

The chain employs TRBV6-5 and TRBJ1-5; TRBD1 matches at 10 bases. The CDR3 covers 15 residues. In germline, CDR1 is MNHEY, CDR2 SVGAGI. J was trimmed by 9 bases and V by 6 bases; bases with no gene match: 11. The chain's CDR3 is CASSAGTGVLGPQHF. The CDR3, as DNA: TGTGCCAGCAGCGCCGGGACAGGGGTTTTGGGGCCCCAGCATTTT.

V usage is TRBV9 and J usage is TRBJ1-2, with TRBD1 matching 8 bases. The J segment lost 0 bases and the V segment lost 3 bases, leaving 4 bases of the junction unmatched. The V gene's germline CDR1 is SGDLS and CDR2 YYNGEE. The CDR3 is 15 amino acids. As DNA, the CDR3 is TGTGCCAGCAGCGCCCAACAGGGGGCTAACTATGGCTACACCTTC. It codes for CASSAQQGANYGYTF.

V gene TRBV28 combines with J gene TRBJ1-1; D is ambiguous. This CDR3 has 12 residues. With 10 bases removed from V and 2 bases from J, the gap between germline ends came to 11 bases. The germline V gene encodes CDR1 MDHEN and CDR2 SYDVKM. The chain's CDR3 is CATSYLNTEAFF. The CDR3 DNA reads TGTGCCACCTCATACTTAAACACTGAAGCTTTCTTT.

A few counts support this clone. This chain joins TRBV15 and TRBJ2-1; D not certain. Germline-derived CDR1 and CDR2 are LNHNV and YYDKDF (reference sequence). The CDR3 sequence is 16 residues long. V was clipped by 3 bases and J by 7 bases, with 19 bases between them. The CDR3 reads CATSSIISEVSNEQFF. The CDR3 DNA reads TGTGCCACCAGCAGCATTATATCAGAAGTTTCGAATGAGCAGTTCTTC.

The V call is TRBV5-4, the J call TRBJ2-5; TRBD1 aligns across 7 bases. The CDR3 is 14 residues long. The germline CDR1 and CDR2 sequences are SGHNT and YYREEE (reference sequence). Trimming at V came to 2 bases and at J to 1 base, leaving 2 bases not matched to a gene. The CDR3 here is CASSLRQGQETQYF. The CDR3 nucleotides read TGTGCCAGCAGCTTAAGACAGGGCCAAGAGACCCAGTACTTC.

The V and J genes are TRBV9 and TRBJ2-1; D might be TRBD2 (6 bases). The V gene lost 0 bases and the J gene lost 13 bases, with 14 bases spanning the gap. CDR1 is SGDLS, CDR2 YYNGEE, per germline. The CDR3 consists of 13 residues. The CDR3: CASSVEDGRLQFF. Here the CDR3 DNA reads TGTGCCAGCAGCGTAGAAGACGGGAGATTACAGTTCTTC.

V is TRBV19 and J is TRBJ1-2; 9 positions match TRBD1. CDR1 and CDR2 from the germline V gene are LNHDA and SQIVND (reference sequence). J was trimmed by 2 bases and V by 3 bases; bases with no gene match: 13. The CDR3 length is 18 residues. The CDR3 spells CASSIPGQGKSFNYGYTF. Here the CDR3 DNA reads TGTGCCAGTAGTATCCCGGGACAGGGAAAATCCTTCAACTATGGCTACACCTTC.

The rearrangement links TRBV11-2 to TRBJ2-3; 8 bases match TRBD1. Trimming cost V 10 bases and J 5 bases; bases outside gene matches: 8. Per the germline V gene, CDR1 is SGHAT and CDR2 is FQNNGV. The CDR3 spans 13 residues. Here the CDR3 DNA reads TGTGCCACCTCGGGACAGGCTGGAGATACGCAGTATTTT. Its protein is CATSGQAGDTQYF.

The chain employs TRBV20-1 and TRBJ2-7, with 9 bases that match TRBD1. Germline CDR1 is DFQATT and CDR2 is SNEGSKA (reference sequence). J lost 4 bases, V lost 3 bases, and 4 bases had no gene match. The CDR3 is 13 residues long. CDR3 loop: CSASPGQGYEQYF. The DNA of the CDR3 is TGCAGTGCTAGTCCGGGACAGGGATACGAGCAGTACTTC.

The chain is built from TRBV5-4 and TRBJ2-3, with TRBD2 matching 8 bases. The CDR3 totals 15 residues. Germline-derived CDR1 and CDR2 are SGHNT and YYREEE (reference sequence). V was clipped by 4 bases and J by 2 bases; unmatched bases: 6. DNA of the CDR3: TGTGCCAGCAGCCTCGGGGGGGGAAACACAGATACGCAGTATTTT. It translates to CASSLGGGNTDTQYF.

The V call is TRBV28, the J call TRBJ1-2, with 10 bases lining up with TRBD1. V was pared by 3 bases and J by 8 bases, with 6 bases of the junction left unmatched. The CDR3 contains 14 residues. The germline gives CDR1 MDHEN, CDR2 SYDVKM. The CDR3 protein is CASSFRGQGTGYTF. In DNA form, the CDR3 reads TGTGCCAGCAGTTTCAGGGGACAGGGGACAGGCTACACCTTC.

The V gene is TRBV15, the J gene TRBJ2-1; 10 bases line up with TRBD1. Germline CDR1 LNHNV, CDR2 YYDKDF (reference sequence). This CDR3 comprises 15 residues. V was pared by 1 base and J by 5 bases, with 2 bases of the junction left unmatched. This CDR3 reads CATSRGGTGDNEQFF. The CDR3 nucleotides are TGTGCCACCAGCAGAGGTGGGACAGGGGACAATGAGCAGTTCTTC.

The chain carries TRBV18 and TRBJ1-2, with D perhaps TRBD1 (6 bases). Germline V gene lookup returns CDR1 KGHSH and CDR2 LQKENI. V was trimmed by 2 bases and J by 3 bases, leaving 13 bases between them. CDR3 length: 15 amino acids. The CDR3 region has the DNA TGTGCCAGCTCACCAGGTATCAGACAGGACTATGGCTACACCTTC. Its translation: CASSPGIRQDYGYTF.

V gene TRBV30 combines with J gene TRBJ1-5, with D maybe TRBD1 (5 bases). The CDR3 contains 14 residues. V was cut by 4 bases and J by 7 bases, with 17 bases left in between. The V gene's germline CDR1 is GTSNPN and CDR2 SVGIG (reference sequence). The CDR3 region is CAWTVGGEGQPQHF. The CDR3 DNA is TGTGCCTGGACCGTCGGGGGGGAAGGGCAGCCCCAGCATTTT.

CDR3 loop: CASSSTDRSNYGYTF. Written as DNA, the CDR3 is TGTGCCAGCAGTTCCACCGACAGGTCTAACTATGGCTACACCTTC. The chain couples TRBV27 to TRBJ1-2; possible D gene TRBD1, 6 bases. The CDR3 spans 15 residues. Trimming left V 4 bases short and J 0 bases short, with 12 bases between. The germline V gene encodes CDR1 MNHEY and CDR2 SMNVEV (reference sequence).

This chain links TRBV5-1 with TRBJ1-4; the D is unclear. V was shortened by 0 bases and J by 8 bases, with 11 bases between the two germline ends. Per germline, CDR1 SGHRS and CDR2 YFSETQ. The CDR3 is 14 amino acids. The CDR3, as DNA: TGCGCCAGCAGCTTGGCCGTTCGGAGCGAAAAACTGTTTTTT. It specifies CASSLAVRSEKLFF.

The CDR3 region has the DNA TGTGCCAGCAGGGCTAGCGGGGGCTATACGCAGTATTTT. Amino acid sequence: CASRASGGYTQYF. J is TRBJ2-3 and V is TRBV21-1; no DNA check was done on the table's D call, TRBD2. TRBV21-1 is reported as a pseudogene. This CDR3 spans 13 amino acids.

The chain has TRBV5-1 and TRBJ2-2, with TRBD2 matching over 14 bases. The V gene end was trimmed by 4 bases and the J gene end by 0 bases; junction bases not matched to a gene: 8. This CDR3 spans 19 amino acids. CDR1 and CDR2 (germline): SGHRS, YFSETQ. CDR3 sequence (DNA): TGCGCCAGCAGCCAATTCGGACTAGCGGGGGGATCGAACACCGGGGAGCTGTTTTTT. As protein: CASSQFGLAGGSNTGELFF.

The chain carries TRBV6-6 and TRBJ2-2; 7 positions match TRBD1. CDR3 length: 16 residues. Germline V gene lookup returns CDR1 MNHNY and CDR2 SVGAGI (reference sequence). V shed 0 bases, J shed 5 bases, and the junction held 6 bases outside the gene matches. This CDR3 reads CASSYSEGARTGELFF. In DNA, the CDR3 is TGTGCCAGCAGTTACTCAGAGGGGGCGAGAACCGGGGAGCTGTTTTTT.

The chain links TRBV3-1 (or the pseudogene TRBV3-2) to TRBJ2-4, with D possibly matching TRBD2 (6 bases). Between the trimmed V and J ends, which lost 0 bases and 0 bases, there was a span of 15 bases. The germline gives CDR1 LGHDT, CDR2 YNNKEL (reference sequence). CDR3 length: 18 amino acids. The CDR3 reads CASSQETNSGLAKNIQYF. Here the CDR3 DNA reads TGTGCCAGCAGCCAAGAGACCAATAGCGGCCTAGCCAAAAACATTCAGTACTTC.